This is a list of T cell receptor delta chains from one sample in a study of gamma-delta T cells after stem cell transplantation. TCRdb called clones from the RT-PCR reads again using CATT. In the table there are approximately 2,800 delta-chain clones, about 2.6% of which are singletons. Sequencing was performed on gamma-delta T cells. The receptors originated from a human donor. It is not recorded whose cells these are; they may come from a transplant donor. The CDR3 runs from the conserved cysteine through the conserved F or W. Each record gives: V gene, clone size, D gene, J gene, CDR3 DNA, CDR3 protein. D genes are given only for firm matches. Not all rows give a size; the values are once, few, many and, for expanded clones, a class.

TRDV2	medium-sized	TRDD3	TRDJ2	TGTGCCTGTGACACCTTAGTACTGGGGGATTCCGACCTTTTTTTGACAGCACAACTCTTCTTT	CACDTLVLGDSDLFLTAQLFF
TRDV2	few	.	TRDJ1	TGTGCCTGTGACATCGCTGGGACCGAGAGGGGTAAACTCATCTTT	CACDIAGTERGKLIF
TRDV1	medium-sized	.	TRDJ1	TGTGCTCTTGGGGAATCCCTTCTTCCTTTCGTTAGGGATACCTCCGATAAACTCATCTTT	CALGESLLPFVRDTSDKLIF
TRDV2	.	TRDD3	TRDJ1	TGTGCCTGTGACTTACTGGGGGCGTACACCGATAAACTCATCTTT	CACDLLGAYTDKLIF
TRDV1	.	TRDD3	TRDJ1	TGTGCTCTTGGGGAATTGGGGGCACTGGGGGATAAAGGGGGTAAACTCATCTTT	CALGELGALGDKGGKLIF
TRDV2	.	.	TRDJ1	TGTGCCTGTGATGTACTGGGATCCACCGATAAACTCATCTTT	CACDVLGSTDKLIF
TRDV2	few	TRDD3	TRDJ1	TGTGCCTGTGACACTCTACTGGGGGATACCTATAAACTCATCTTT	CACDTLLGDTYKLIF
TRDV2	medium-sized	.	TRDJ1	TGTGCCTGTGACCCCCTTTCCCCCCCATACACCGATAAACTCATCTTT	CACDPLSPPYTDKLIF
TRDV2	medium-sized	.	TRDJ1	TGTGCCTGTGACATGATTGACGGGGGCGGCACCGATAAACTCATCTTT	CACDMIDGGGTDKLIF
TRDV2	.	TRDD3	TRDJ1	TGTGCCTGTGACACCGTGCTTCCGGGGGATGAATACACCGATAAACTCATCTTT	CACDTVLPGDEYTDKLIF
TRDV2	.	TRDD3	TRDJ1	TGTGCCTGTGACTCTCTGGGTAATGGGATGGGATACCGTTACACCGATACACTCACCTTT	CACDSLGNGMGYRYTDTLTF
TRDV1	few	.	TRDJ1	TGTGCTCTTGGGGAAGTACTTAGGGTGGGGGTAACCGATAAACTCATCTTT	CALGEVLRVGVTDKLIF
TRDV2	large	.	TRDJ1	TGTGCCTGTGACACCGTCCTCCTTACCGATAAACTCATCTTT	CACDTVLLTDKLIF
TRDV2	.	TRDD3	TRDJ3	TGTGCCTGTGACAAAGTACTGGGGGATATAGACTCCTGGGACACCCGACAGATGTTTTTC	CACDKVLGDIDSWDTRQMFF
TRDV1	large	TRDD3	TRDJ1	TGTGCTCTTGGGGAATTGAGGGCTTCCAATGTACTGGGGGATACAAGAGATAAACTCATCTTT	CALGELRASNVLGDTRDKLIF
TRDV2	few	TRDD3	TRDJ1	TGTGCCTGTGACACGCTTGTACTGGGGGACTATAACACCGATAAACTCATCTTT	CACDTLVLGDYNTDKLIF
TRDV2	large	TRDD3	TRDJ1	TGTGCCTGTGACTTACTGGGGGATAATACCGATAAACTCATCTTT	CACDLLGDNTDKLIF
TRDV2	medium-sized	TRDD3	TRDJ1	TGTGCCTGTGAAGAACTGGGGGATACGGAGGACACCGATAAACTCATCTTT	CACEELGDTEDTDKLIF
TRDV2	large	.	TRDJ1	TGTGCCTGTGATGTTGCTGGGCCAAAAAAAGGCACCGATAAACTCATCTTT	CACDVAGPKKGTDKLIF
TRDV2	.	TRDD3	TRDJ1	TGTGCCTGTGACATCTTACTGGGGGATTTTGAGGGGGATAAACTCATCTTT	CACDILLGDFEGDKLIF
TRDV2	large	TRDD3	TRDJ3	TGTGCCTGTGACCGGCTGGGGGATACGCGCTCCTGGGACACCCGACAGATGTTTTTC	CACDRLGDTRSWDTRQMFF
TRDV1	few	.	TRDJ1	TGTGCTCTTGGGGAACTACATTCTCCTACGTGGGGGACTTACACCGATAAACTCATCTTT	CALGELHSPTWGTYTDKLIF
TRDV1	medium-sized	TRDD3	TRDJ1	TGTGCTCTTGGGGAACTAAGCCCGACTGGGGGATTGGACAGAAATTTCGATAAACTCATCTTT	CALGELSPTGGLDRNFDKLIF
TRDV2	.	TRDD3	TRDJ1	TGTGCCTGTGACACCTTGACTGGGGGATACAACACCGATAAACTCATCTTT	CACDTLTGGYNTDKLIF
TRDV1	.	.	TRDJ1	TGTGCTCTTGGGGGCTTCACCGATAAACTCATCTTT	CALGGFTDKLIF
TRDV2	medium-sized	.	TRDJ1	TGTGCCTGTGACACCTCTAGGCCCTCCTACGTTGGGGATAGGAAGCCGCGGGGAACCGATAAACTCATCTTT	CACDTSRPSYVGDRKPRGTDKLIF
TRDV2	medium-sized	TRDD3	TRDJ1	TGTGCCTGTGACTTGCTGGGGGCCACCGATAAACTCATCTTT	CACDLLGATDKLIF
TRDV2	medium-sized	TRDD3	TRDJ1	TGTGCCTGTGACGTACTGGGGGCTACCTATAAACTCATCTTT	CACDVLGATYKLIF